The 31 T cell receptor beta chains below come from one sample, sequenced in a study of spatial heterogeneity in lung cancer. Each CDR3 protein gets one entry after TCRdb re-called the 5' RACE reads with MiXCR. The data contain under 8,000 distinct CDR3 sequences, roughly 5.2% of them singletons. Time point denoted: sample taken at primary tumor resection. Tumor, nontumor lung or frozen PBMC supplied whole RNA, sequenced without sorting. The sample here was normal lung tissue next to the tumor, taken at surgery. These receptors were taken from a female donor with early-stage non-small cell lung cancer.

In this sample, this clonotype turned up many times. Since the library was made to target alpha chains, this beta chain is a stray read and its abundance is not meaningful. This rearrangement joins TRBV5-1 to TRBJ2-6; D is uncertain. The germline V gene encodes CDR1 SGHRS and CDR2 YFSETQ. V gave up 2 bases and J gave up 0 bases, with 6 bases separating them. The CDR3 has 15 residues. The CDR3 nucleotides read TGCGCCAGCAGCTTAGCAAACTCTGGGGCCAACGTCCTGACTTTC. It codes for CASSLANSGANVLTF.

This clonotype is medium-sized in the sample. This beta chain was picked up by a library intended for alpha chains and is off target, so its count carries little meaning. V usage is TRBV6-5 and J usage is TRBJ2-1; D is possibly TRBD1 (5 bases). Per germline, CDR1 MNHEY and CDR2 SVGAGI. Trimming removed 7 bases at V and 2 bases at J, with 15 bases between. This CDR3 has 15 residues. CDR3 DNA sequence: TGTGCCAGCACCCCCGACAGAGTGGCCTACAATGAGCAGTTCTTC. Amino acids: CASTPDRVAYNEQFF.

This clonotype was seen repeatedly, ten times or more. This beta chain is an off-target read within a library intended for alpha chains, so its frequency means little. The chain carries TRBV5-1 and TRBJ2-3; 7 bases are shared with TRBD2. CDR1 and CDR2 from the germline V gene are SGHRS and YFSETQ. The CDR3 is 19 amino acids. V lost 0 bases to trimming and J lost 2 bases; unmatched junction nucleotides: 15. As DNA, the CDR3 is TGCGCCAGCAGCTTGGGCCGGACCTCTAGCGGAAGATTCACAGATACGCAGTATTTT. Protein: CASSLGRTSSGRFTDTQYF.

In its sample, this clonotype is medium-sized. This beta chain is an unintended read in a library built for alpha chains; its size means little. The chain carries TRBV5-6 and TRBJ2-3, with TRBD1 identical over 8 bases. Looked up from germline, CDR1 is SGHDT and CDR2 is YYEEEE. CDR3 length: 16 amino acids. V trimming: 0 bases; J trimming: 5 bases; junction bases outside the gene matches: 8. The CDR3 protein is CASSLAVGTGGDTQYF. CDR3 DNA sequence: TGTGCCAGCAGCTTGGCAGTTGGGACAGGTGGAGATACGCAGTATTTT.

At least ten counts were recorded for this clonotype. The library was built for alpha chains, so this beta chain is an off-target read and its size means little. This chain connects TRBV7-3 to TRBJ2-2; weak D call: TRBD2 (5 bases). The CDR3 totals 11 residues. The V gene's germline CDR1 is SGHTA and CDR2 FQGTGA. Between the trimmed V and J ends, which lost 5 bases and 7 bases, there was a span of 5 bases. The CDR3, as DNA: TGTGCCAGCAGCGCGGGCGGGGAGCTGTTTTTT. This encodes CASSAGGELFF.

Relative to its sample, this clonotype is medium-sized (0.01 to 0.1%). This beta chain turned up in a library designed for alpha chains; as an off-target read, its abundance says little. The chain recombines TRBV4-1 with TRBJ2-5; 14 nucleotides align to TRBD2. The germline CDR1 and CDR2 sequences are MGHRA and YSYEKL. J gave up 4 bases and V 4 bases, and 5 bases lay outside the gene matches. The CDR3 sequence is 16 residues long. CDR3 region: CASSPPGLAGVETQYF. CDR3 DNA sequence: TGCGCCAGCAGCCCACCGGGACTAGCGGGAGTAGAGACCCAGTACTTC.

About this clonotype: This clone may be a read error of a much larger clone one base away. This beta chain is off target for a library built for alpha chains, so its abundance means little. The chain carries TRBV30 and TRBJ1-1; D might be TRBD1 (6 bases). The CDR3 length is 15 residues. Per the germline V gene, CDR1 is GTSNPN and CDR2 is SVGIG (reference sequence). Here the CDR3 DNA reads TGTGTCTGGAGACATCGGGACATTGGGGCCACTGAAGCTTTCTTT. Translated, it gives CVWRHRDIGATEAFF.

This clonotype is deemed medium-sized. This beta chain slipped into a library made for alpha chains as a stray read, so its size is not meaningful. This chain connects TRBV5-1 to TRBJ2-1; D unresolved. This CDR3 is built from 15 residues. From germline, CDR1 is SGHRS and CDR2 YFSETQ. The V end lost 4 bases, the J end lost 0 bases, and 11 bases lay between the germline ends. The CDR3 sequence: CASSLDWSSYNEQFF. CDR3 DNA: TGCGCCAGCAGCCTCGACTGGTCCTCCTACAATGAGCAGTTCTTC.

This clonotype was counted between two and nine times. This beta chain is a stray sequence in a library constructed for alpha chains; its clone size is not meaningful. This chain joins TRBV5-4 and TRBJ2-1; D is perhaps TRBD2 (5 bases). The CDR3 has 17 residues. The V and J ends lost 3 bases and 3 bases respectively, with 19 bases between them. Germline V CDR1 and CDR2: SGHNT, YYREEE (reference sequence). For the CDR3, the DNA is TGTGCCAGCAGCTCTGGATTCGGGGTTGGATTCTACAATGAGCAGTTCTTC. As protein: CASSSGFGVGFYNEQFF.

This clonotype has at least ten counts. The library was designed around alpha chains, so this beta chain is a stray read whose abundance carries little weight. The V gene is TRBV10-2, the J gene TRBJ1-5; D call uncertain. CDR3 length: 13 residues. Germline CDR1 is WSHSY and CDR2 is SAAADI. V lost 10 bases and J 3 bases, leaving 13 bases between the germline ends. The chain's CDR3 is CATCPTSNQPQHF. CDR3 in DNA: TGCGCCACCTGTCCCACGTCCAATCAGCCCCAGCATTTT.

By sample share, this clonotype is medium-sized. A library prepared for alpha chains yielded this beta chain as an off-target read; its size is of little meaning. V usage is TRBV27 and J usage is TRBJ2-7; D remains unclear. The CDR3 has 14 residues. Trimming took off 0 bases at V and 6 bases at J, with 12 bases between the two ends. The germline V gene has CDR1 MNHEY and CDR2 SMNVEV (reference sequence). CDR3 residues: CASSLSGYPREQYF. The CDR3 region has the DNA TGTGCCAGCAGTTTATCCGGCTATCCTCGCGAGCAGTACTTC.

This clonotype is medium-sized. The library was prepared for alpha chains; this beta chain is a stray read, so its frequency means little. The rearrangement links TRBV18 to TRBJ1-5; perhaps TRBD1 as D (5 bases). Germline V gives CDR1 KGHSH, CDR2 LQKENI. There are 13 residues in the CDR3. V lost 3 bases, J lost 6 bases, and 9 bases lay in between. CDR3 in DNA: TGTGCCAGCTCACCCGGACAAGTTCAGCCCCAGCATTTT. Its translation: CASSPGQVQPQHF.

This clonotype was counted ten times or more. The library was designed around alpha chains, so this beta chain is a stray read whose abundance carries little weight. The chain has TRBV28 and TRBJ1-1, with unresolved D. Trimming left V 3 bases short and J 0 bases short, with 8 bases between. The CDR3 contains 14 residues. Germline V gene sequence: CDR1 MDHEN, CDR2 SYDVKM. The CDR3, as DNA: TGTGCCAGCAGTTTTCAGAACATGAACACTGAAGCTTTCTTT. It codes for CASSFQNMNTEAFF.

This clonotype was picked up many times. The size of this beta chain means little, since it is a stray read in a library made for alpha chains. This chain connects TRBV29-1 to TRBJ2-1; D remains unclear. The germline gives CDR1 SQVTM, CDR2 ANQGSEA. The CDR3 runs 13 residues. V shed 1 base and J shed 2 bases, with 6 bases lying between them. The CDR3 loop reads CSVEGSTYNEQFF. The CDR3 DNA reads TGCAGCGTTGAAGGGAGCACCTACAATGAGCAGTTCTTC.

This clonotype has at least ten counts. This beta chain came through as a stray read in a library set up for alpha chains, and its size says little. The rearrangement links TRBV20-1 to TRBJ2-7; 10 positions match TRBD2. The V and J ends lost 1 base and 2 bases, in that order; junction bases with no gene match: 20. This CDR3 is built from 20 residues. In germline, CDR1 is DFQATT, CDR2 SNEGSKA (reference sequence). The DNA for the CDR3 is TGCAGTGCTAGAGGTACCCTCGGTACCGTGCTGAGCGGGAGGGCCTACGAGCAGTACTTC. This sequence encodes CSARGTLGTVLSGRAYEQYF.

The table lists this clonotype with many counts. This beta chain lies outside the target of a library built for alpha chains; its clone size means little. The J gene is TRBJ2-3, the V gene TRBV7-8; 7 bases match TRBD2. The length of the CDR3 is 13 residues. V lost 5 bases to trimming and J lost 5 bases; unmatched junction nucleotides: 4. The germline CDR1 and CDR2 sequences are SGHVS and FQNEAQ. The CDR3 coding sequence is TGTGCCAGCAGCCCTAGCGGCAGAGATACGCAGTATTTT. It codes for CASSPSGRDTQYF.

Relative to its sample, this clonotype is medium-sized. This beta chain is a stray read from a library made for alpha chains; its abundance is not meaningful. The chain carries TRBV9 and TRBJ2-1, with 8 bases aligning to TRBD2. Trimming removed 0 bases from V and 9 bases from J; junction bases left unmatched: 8. Germline-derived CDR1 and CDR2 are SGDLS and YYNGEE. The length of the CDR3 is 15 residues. CDR3 in amino acids: CASSVGPQREFEQFF. The DNA for the CDR3 is TGTGCCAGCAGCGTAGGCCCCCAGCGGGAGTTTGAGCAGTTCTTC.

This clonotype is medium-sized within its sample. As an off-target read in a library built for alpha chains, this beta chain has a frequency of little significance. V gene TRBV12-2 combines with J gene TRBJ2-3; the table's D call of TRBD1 was not tested on the DNA. TRBV12-2 is a known pseudogene. This CDR3 comprises 17 residues. The CDR3 sequence is CASRRCPGVPSTDTQYF. DNA of the CDR3: TGTGCAAGTCGCCGTTGTCCGGGGGTTCCTAGCACAGATACGCAGTATTTT.

This clonotype was seen repeatedly, ten times or more. With the library built for alpha chains, this beta chain is off target and its frequency is not meaningful. V gene TRBV9 combines with J gene TRBJ1-3; no clear D gene. The germline V gene has CDR1 SGDLS and CDR2 YYNGEE. The CDR3 spans 14 residues. Trimming took off 0 bases at V and 3 bases at J, with 7 bases between the two ends. In DNA, the CDR3 is TGTGCCAGCAGCGTAGACCCAGATGGAAACACCATATATTTT. It codes for CASSVDPDGNTIYF. Full variable domain (missing parts from reference TRBV9 and TRBJ1-3): DSGVTQTPKHLITATGQRVTLRCSPRSGDLSVYWYQQSLDQGLQFLIQYYNGEERAKGNILERFSAQQFPDLHSELNLSSLELGDSALYFCASSVDPDGNTIYFGEGSWLTVV.

This clonotype was seen many times. This beta chain is a stray read from a library made for alpha chains; its abundance is not meaningful. V is TRBV27 and J is TRBJ2-1, with 14 bases identical to TRBD2. Unmatched junction bases numbered 4, after V lost 4 bases and J lost 2 bases. From germline, CDR1 is MNHEY and CDR2 SMNVEV (reference sequence). There are 17 residues in the CDR3. This CDR3 is CASSSGTSGSAYNEQFF. As DNA, the CDR3 is TGTGCCAGCAGTTCAGGGACTAGCGGGAGTGCCTACAATGAGCAGTTCTTC.

This clonotype was counted a few times. For a library built for alpha chains, this beta chain is a stray read; little rests on its size. The CDR3 sequence: CASSQVGTGDEAFF. The CDR3 bases are TGCGCCAGCAGCCAAGTCGGGACAGGGGATGAAGCTTTCTTT. This rearrangement joins TRBV4-1 to TRBJ1-1; TRBD1 matches at 10 bases. Germline V gene data show CDR1 as MGHRA and CDR2 as YSYEKL. V was pared by 1 base and J by 7 bases, with 3 bases of the junction left unmatched. The CDR3 has 14 residues.

There are many counts of this clonotype. This beta chain is off target for a library built for alpha chains, so its abundance means little. The chain joins TRBV19 to TRBJ2-2; 9 nucleotides agree with TRBD2. Germline lookup yields CDR1 LNHDA and CDR2 SQIVND (reference sequence). CDR3 length: 16 amino acids. The trim removed 8 bases at V and 3 bases at J, leaving 10 bases unmatched. CDR3 sequence reads: CASLSGGRAYTGELFF. DNA for the CDR3: TGTGCCAGTTTGAGTGGCGGGAGGGCATACACCGGGGAGCTGTTTTTT.

This clonotype counts as medium-sized. This beta chain represents an off-target read in a library built for alpha chains; its size is of limited meaning. The chain combines TRBV7-9 with TRBJ2-7, with no clear D. Germline-derived CDR1 and CDR2 are SEHNR and FQNEAQ (reference sequence). The CDR3 sequence is 15 residues long. Trimming stripped 1 base from V and 2 bases from J, with 12 bases between. DNA for the CDR3: TGTGCCAGCAGCTTAGGAATCGGCCAGCCCTACGAGCAGTACTTC. This translates into CASSLGIGQPYEQYF.

For this clonotype: This beta chain came through as a stray read in a library set up for alpha chains, and its size says little. This chain links TRBV19 with TRBJ2-7, with 11 nucleotides matching TRBD2. V gave up 5 bases and J gave up 3 bases; unmatched junction bases: 3. The CDR3 contains 14 residues. The germline gives CDR1 LNHDA, CDR2 SQIVND (reference sequence). Here the CDR3 DNA reads TGTGCCAGTAGTCTTACTAGCGGGAGCTACGAGCAGTACTTC. This codes for CASSLTSGSYEQYF.

Comment on this clonotype: With the library built for alpha chains, this beta chain is off target and its frequency is not meaningful. The V gene is TRBV24-1, the J gene TRBJ2-2; TRBD1 or TRBD2 may be the D gene (6 bases each). CDR3 length equals 15 residues. Deletions cut 2 bases from V and 4 bases from J, with 10 bases between. The V gene's germline CDR1 is KGHDR and CDR2 SFDVKD. CDR3 residues: CATSDSGAGTGELFF. The CDR3 region has the DNA TGTGCCACCAGTGATTCGGGGGCGGGCACCGGGGAGCTGTTTTTT.

Points on this clonotype: Being off target in a library aimed at alpha chains, this beta chain has a size of little meaning. The chain couples TRBV5-4 to TRBJ2-5; 7 bases fit TRBD2. Looked up from germline, CDR1 is SGHNT and CDR2 is YYREEE (reference sequence). With V trimmed by 0 bases and J by 2 bases, 7 bases remained unmatched. The CDR3 length is 16 residues. CDR3 DNA sequence: TGTGCCAGCAGCTTGGGGGGGTCAGCGGGGCAAGAGACCCAGTACTTC. Its translation is CASSLGGSAGQETQYF.

There are many counts of this clonotype. In a library made to pick up alpha chains, this beta chain is a stray read with a size that means little. This chain connects TRBV6-1 to TRBJ2-1; 11 bases are shared with TRBD2. Germline CDR1 MNHNS, CDR2 SASEGT. The CDR3 contains 15 residues. The V gene end was trimmed by 6 bases and the J gene end by 10 bases; junction bases not matched to a gene: 11. The CDR3 loop reads CASRVLAGDSYEQFF. CDR3 in DNA: TGTGCCAGCAGGGTACTAGCGGGAGACTCGTACGAGCAGTTCTTC.

In the case of this clonotype: This beta chain was picked up by a library intended for alpha chains and is off target, so its count carries little meaning. This sequence joins TRBV29-1 and TRBJ1-3; D is uncertain. V lost 5 bases to trimming and J lost 0 bases, with 8 bases between them. CDR1 and CDR2 (germline): SQVTM, ANQGSEA. CDR3 length: 13 residues. CDR3 in amino acids: CSVLRNSGNTIYF. DNA of the CDR3: TGCAGCGTTCTGAGAAACTCTGGAAACACCATATATTTT.

Regarding this clonotype: This beta chain slipped into a library made for alpha chains as a stray read, so its size is not meaningful. The chain carries TRBV12-3 or TRBV12-4 and TRBJ1-4, with D unclear. CDR3 length equals 15 residues. Trimming removed 2 bases from V and 8 bases from J, with 15 bases in between. DNA of the CDR3: TGTGCCAGCAGTTTATCCGGGGTCTCGGGAGAAAAACTGTTTTTT. Translating gives CASSLSGVSGEKLFF.

As to this clonotype: This beta chain is a stray read from a library made for alpha chains; its abundance is not meaningful. CDR3 region: CASSWGSREAYEQYF. CDR3 nucleotides: TGTGCCAGCAGCTGGGGGTCGCGGGAGGCCTACGAGCAGTACTTC. V gene TRBV5-4 combines with J gene TRBJ2-7; TRBD2 matches at 8 bases. V trimming: 3 bases; J trimming: 2 bases; junction bases outside the gene matches: 7. Germline V gene sequence: CDR1 SGHNT, CDR2 YYREEE (reference sequence). The CDR3 sequence is 15 residues long.

This clonotype was seen many times. With the library built for alpha chains, this beta chain is off target and its frequency is not meaningful. The chain uses TRBV6-1 and TRBJ1-2; TRBD1 agrees at 10 bases. Germline V gene lookup returns CDR1 MNHNS and CDR2 SASEGT. The CDR3 contains 15 residues. V lost 1 base to trimming and J lost 4 bases; unmatched junction nucleotides: 3. As DNA, the CDR3 is TGTGCCAGCAGTGAAGAGACAGGGGGCAGCTATGGCTACACCTTC. Translated, it gives CASSEETGGSYGYTF.